This record covers a single TCR beta chain. The sample originates from a study of cytomegalovirus exposure and HLA in healthy donors. The V and J ends lost 3 bases and 0 bases respectively, with 5 bases between them. The CDR3 extends over 14 amino acids. Germline V gives CDR1 SEHNR, CDR2 FQNEAQ (reference sequence). The PCR ran on 60 Vbeta and 13 Jbeta primers. Repertoires were generated with immunoSEQ multiplex PCR, while TCRdb's copy carries only in-frame clones and drops some. Altogether about 200,000 clones are present, around 87% being singletons, with the ten largest covering about 1.2%. Sequencing was performed on PBMCs. V and J are TRBV7-9 and TRBJ1-4; D gene uncertain. The receptor was derived from a man under 40 in good health and CMV-seronegative. CDR3 loop: CASSFFSTNEKLFF. CDR3 DNA sequence: TGTGCCAGCAGCTTTTTCTCAACTAATGAAAAACTGTTTTTT. The variable domain in full, completed from reference TRBV7-9 and TRBJ1-4, reads DTGVSQNPRHKITKRGQNVTFRCDPISEHNRLYWYRQTLGQGPEFLTYFQNEAQLEKSRLLSDRFSAERPKGSFSTLEIQRTEQGDSAMYLCASSFFSTNEKLFFGSGTQLSVL.